The clone carrying this T cell receptor (beta chain) was seen once. Its target is not known. This CDR3 contains 12 residues. Germline V gene sequence: CDR1 SNHLY, CDR2 FYNNEI. V lost 7 bases and J lost 3, with 10 bases in between. This entry belongs to a study of follicular helper T cells after annual influenza vaccination. Findings and caveats of the study: Undersampling of the much larger non-cTfh compartments could not be excluded for influenza clone enrichment.

Only in-frame clones appear in the TCRdb table, and some are missing; sequencing was by immunoSEQ multiplex PCR. This table has 9,000 to 13,000 clones, less than 85% appearing once. Adults were given seasonal inactivated influenza vaccine, and blood CD4 subsets were sorted before and after vaccination. Sample: CXCR5- memory CD4+ T cells sorted from blood, taken 6 weeks after influenza vaccination. The chain combines TRBV2 with TRBJ2-7; D may be TRBD2 (6 bases). The sequence came from an adult who received the influenza vaccine. DNA of the CDR3: TGTGCCAGCACCGGGAGTAACTACGAGCAGTACTTC. Protein product: CASTGSNYEQYF.